The 29 T cell receptor beta chains presented below share a single source sample, sequenced in a study of radiotherapy plus CTLA-4 blockade in lung cancer. Repertoires were generated with immunoSEQ multiplex PCR, while TCRdb's copy carries only in-frame clones and drops some. Found here are some 73,000 clones, under 85% of them singletons; the top ten hold approximately 0.81%. Source: peripheral blood, taken from a patient treated with radiotherapy plus ipilimumab. The origin of the receptors is a human donor with non-small cell lung cancer who had stable disease on radiotherapy plus ipilimumab.

The chain combines TRBV7-7 with TRBJ2-1, with 10 bases that match TRBD1. Germline V gene lookup returns CDR1 SSHAT and CDR2 FNYEAQ (reference sequence). The V segment lost 5 bases and the J segment 7 bases; nucleotides outside the gene matches: 8. CDR3 size: 15 residues. Here the CDR3 DNA reads TGTGCCAGCAGCCCCCCGGGACAGGGGAAAAATGAGCAGTTCTTC. Protein product: CASSPPGQGKNEQFF.

The J gene is TRBJ1-1, the V gene TRBV30, with D perhaps TRBD1 (6 bases). The CDR3 covers 16 residues. CDR1 and CDR2 from the germline V gene are GTSNPN and SVGIG (reference sequence). V lost 0 bases and J 2 bases, leaving 16 bases between the germline ends. In DNA form, the CDR3 reads TGTGCCTGGAGTGTAAGGTCCGGGACACTAAACACTGAAGCTTTCTTT. This sequence encodes CAWSVRSGTLNTEAFF.

In this sample, this clone turned up a few times. Relative to the germline gene, one junction end is altered; a read error may explain this. The CDR3 nucleotides read TGTGCCAGCAGCCTGCGGACAGGGGATTATAGTTCACCCCTCCACTTT. Residues: CASSLRTGDYSSPLHF. This chain joins TRBV5-8 and TRBJ1-6, with 9 bases that match TRBD1. This CDR3 is 16 amino acids long. Germline CDR1 is SGHTS and CDR2 is YDEGEE.

J is TRBJ2-2 and V is TRBV7-3; D is perhaps TRBD1 (6 bases). This CDR3 is built from 15 residues. Germline lookup yields CDR1 SGHTA and CDR2 FQGTGA. The V end was cut by 0 bases, the J end by 7 bases, with 12 bases between. In DNA, the CDR3 is TGTGCCAGCAGCTTAACGGCACAGGGCAGCGGGGAGCTGTTTTTT. Translation gives CASSLTAQGSGELFF.

This clone was counted once. The genes are TRBV19 and TRBJ2-5; D remains unclear. The V and J ends lost 8 bases and 5 bases respectively, with 9 bases between them. The CDR3 has 11 residues. Germline CDR1 and CDR2: LNHDA and SQIVND (reference sequence). CDR3: CASGSAETQYF. CDR3 sequence (DNA): TGTGCCAGTGGGTCAGCGGAGACCCAGTACTTC.

V gene TRBV7-3 combines with J gene TRBJ1-1; D is ambiguous. Trimming took off 5 bases at V and 7 bases at J, with 11 bases between the two ends. Germline values: CDR1 SGHTA, CDR2 FQGTGA. This CDR3 spans 12 amino acids. CDR3: CASSPGVGEAFF. CDR3 nucleotides: TGTGCCAGCAGCCCCGGCGTGGGTGAAGCTTTCTTT. The variable domain in full, with the rest retrieved from reference TRBV7-3 and TRBJ1-1, is GAGVSQTPSNKVTEKGKYVELRCDPISGHTALYWYRQSLGQGPEFLIYFQGTGAADDSGLPNDRFFAVRPEGSVSTLKIQRTERGDSAVYLCASSPGVGEAFFGQGTRLTVV.

This sequence joins TRBV19 and TRBJ1-5; possible D gene TRBD1, 5 bases. This CDR3 has 15 amino acids. From germline, CDR1 is LNHDA and CDR2 SQIVND (reference sequence). With 7 bases removed from V and 0 bases from J, the gap between germline ends came to 13 bases. The CDR3 nucleotides read TGTGCCAGTACGAAGGTGGGGGGTAGCAATCAGCCCCAGCATTTT. Amino acids: CASTKVGGSNQPQHF.

J is TRBJ1-2 and V is TRBV30; D call uncertain. Germline values: CDR1 GTSNPN, CDR2 SVGIG (reference sequence). Trimming left V 5 bases short and J 0 bases short, with 16 bases between. This CDR3 has 15 amino acids. CDR3 region: CAWVDLAITNYGYTF. CDR3 in DNA: TGTGCCTGGGTGGACCTGGCTATTACTAACTATGGCTACACCTTC.

The rearrangement joins TRBV27 to TRBJ2-7; D gene ambiguous. Germline assignment: CDR1 MNHEY and CDR2 SMNVEV (reference sequence). Trimming removed 0 bases at V and 5 bases at J, with 14 bases between. The CDR3 covers 15 residues. The CDR3 bases are TGTGCCAGCAGTTTATCGAGAACAGCGATCCACGAGCAGTACTTC. This codes for CASSLSRTAIHEQYF.

The J gene is TRBJ2-5, the V gene TRBV5-5; D gene unclear. The V and J ends lost 4 bases and 2 bases respectively, with 12 bases between them. Germline CDR1 SGHKS, CDR2 YYEKEE (reference sequence). This CDR3 spans 14 amino acids. This chain's CDR3 is CASSPAGPQETQYF. The CDR3 DNA is TGTGCCAGCAGCCCCGCTGGTCCACAAGAGACCCAGTACTTC.

The J gene is TRBJ2-1, the V gene TRBV6-1, with 7 nucleotides matching TRBD1. The CDR3 contains 15 residues. Trimming removed 6 bases from V and 4 bases from J; junction bases left unmatched: 9. Per germline, CDR1 MNHNS and CDR2 SASEGT. The CDR3 region has the DNA TGTGCCAGCAGCCTAGGGGGCCCCGGGTACAATGAGCAGTTCTTC. It yields the protein CASSLGGPGYNEQFF.

The DNA of the CDR3 is TGTGCCAGCAGTGGGTTGACAGGCTACTCTGGAAACACCATATATTTT. Protein sequence: CASSGLTGYSGNTIYF. This sequence joins TRBV6-1 and TRBJ1-3; weak D call: TRBD1 (6 bases). The CDR3 loop spans 16 amino acids. Germline V gene lookup returns CDR1 MNHNS and CDR2 SASEGT. V was clipped by 4 bases and J by 0 bases, with 13 bases between them.

This clone has just one count. V is TRBV11-3 and J is TRBJ2-1; no firm D call. Germline V gene data show CDR1 as SGHNT and CDR2 as YENEEA. V was shortened by 2 bases and J by 0 bases, with 8 bases between the two germline ends. The length of the CDR3 is 15 residues. For the CDR3, the DNA is TGTGCCAGCAGCTTACGAGGTAGCTCCTACAATGAGCAGTTCTTC. This gives the protein CASSLRGSSYNEQFF.

The chain combines TRBV7-9 with TRBJ1-2, with D perhaps TRBD1 (5 bases). This CDR3 is 15 amino acids long. The germline V gene has CDR1 SEHNR and CDR2 FQNEAQ (reference sequence). Between the trimmed V and J ends, which lost 1 base and 9 bases, there was a span of 18 bases. The chain's CDR3 is CASSLVGGAVGSYTF. The CDR3 bases are TGTGCCAGCAGCTTAGTAGGAGGGGCCGTCGGAAGCTACACCTTC.

This sequence joins TRBV7-8 and TRBJ2-7; 9 positions agree with TRBD1. The CDR3 sequence is 14 residues long. The germline V gene encodes CDR1 SGHVS and CDR2 FQNEAQ. Trimming at V came to 5 bases and at J to 5 bases, leaving 7 bases not matched to a gene. The CDR3 sequence is CASSDRDRVHEQYF. The CDR3 DNA sequence: TGTGCCAGCAGCGACCGGGACAGGGTCCACGAGCAGTACTTC.

The chain recombines TRBV7-2 with TRBJ2-7; 9 bases map to TRBD2. Germline V lookup: CDR1 SGHTA, CDR2 FQGNSA. The length of the CDR3 is 14 residues. V lost 5 bases, J lost 6 bases, and 8 bases stayed unmatched. The CDR3 is CASSPSGRRAEQYF. In nucleotides, the CDR3 is TGTGCCAGCAGCCCAAGCGGGAGGAGGGCCGAGCAGTACTTC. Combining the CDR3 with reference TRBV7-2 and TRBJ2-7 gives the whole variable domain GAGVSQSPSNKVTEKGKDVELRCDPISGHTALYWYRQSLGQGLEFLIYFQGNSAPDKSGLPSDRFSAERTGGSVSTLTIQRTQQEDSAVYLCASSPSGRRAEQYFGPGTRLTVT.

The rearrangement links TRBV7-9 to TRBJ2-7; D remains ambiguous. Germline loops: CDR1 SEHNR, CDR2 FQNEAQ (reference sequence). The V end was cut by 1 base, the J end by 1 base, with 8 bases between. The CDR3 extends over 14 amino acids. In DNA, the CDR3 is TGTGCCAGCAGCTTAGGGTCGGTGTCCTACGAGCAGTACTTC. This gives the protein CASSLGSVSYEQYF.

The V and J genes are TRBV11-2 and TRBJ2-5, with D possibly matching TRBD2 (6 bases). CDR1 is SGHAT, CDR2 FQNNGV, per germline. The ends were cut back, 0 bases at V and 5 bases at J, with 19 bases in the middle. The CDR3 consists of 17 residues. DNA for the CDR3: TGTGCCAGCAGCTTAGAGGGTAGTGTGCGGGGCGGGGAGACCCAGTACTTC. It yields the protein CASSLEGSVRGGETQYF.

The genes are TRBV30 and TRBJ2-7, with 8 positions matching TRBD2. Germline V gives CDR1 GTSNPN, CDR2 SVGIG (reference sequence). Trimming removed 8 bases from V and 2 bases from J; junction bases left unmatched: 2. The CDR3 spans 11 residues. CDR3 loop: CAGGLAYEQYF. The CDR3 bases are TGTGCCGGGGGACTAGCCTACGAGCAGTACTTC.

The rearrangement links TRBV11-2 to TRBJ2-5; 8 nucleotides agree with TRBD2. CDR1 and CDR2 from the germline V gene are SGHAT and FQNNGV. This CDR3 is built from 14 residues. The V and J ends lost 5 bases and 3 bases, in that order; junction bases with no gene match: 5. The CDR3 nucleotides read TGTGCCAGCAGCGCCAGCGGGAGAAAAGAGACCCAGTACTTC. Translation: CASSASGRKETQYF.

J is TRBJ1-6 and V is TRBV6-1; no reliable D call. V was cut by 8 bases and J by 6 bases, with 5 bases left in between. This CDR3 has 11 residues. CDR1 and CDR2 (germline): MNHNS, SASEGT. The CDR3 DNA is TGTGCCAGCGGGCGTAATTCACCCCTCCACTTT. This translates into CASGRNSPLHF.

This rearrangement joins TRBV6-5 to TRBJ2-1; 8 nucleotides match TRBD2. This CDR3 has 16 residues. J lost 1 base, V lost 4 bases, and 6 bases had no gene match. CDR1 is MNHEY, CDR2 SVGAGI, per germline. The CDR3 loop is CASSLSGSGSYNEQFF. Here the CDR3 DNA reads TGTGCCAGCAGTTTAAGCGGGAGTGGTTCCTACAATGAGCAGTTCTTC.

On this clone: Different DNA sequences within this sample yield the same CDR3. V is TRBV6-1 and J is TRBJ1-3; D is perhaps TRBD1 (5 bases). V lost 2 bases to trimming and J lost 2 bases, with 10 bases between them. In germline, CDR1 is MNHNS, CDR2 SASEGT. The CDR3 is made up of 15 amino acids. CDR3 region: CASSELGRAGNTIYF. DNA for the CDR3: TGTGCCAGCAGTGAATTGGGCAGGGCTGGAAACACCATATATTTT.

The rearrangement joins TRBV6-1 to TRBJ2-4; D unresolved. The CDR3 runs 12 residues. Germline loops: CDR1 MNHNS, CDR2 SASEGT. The CDR3 nucleotides are TGTGGCAGTTCCTCCTCGGGAAACATTCAGTACTTC. Translated: CGSSSSGNIQYF.

This chain links TRBV14 with TRBJ1-2, with D perhaps TRBD1 (5 bases). Trimming pared 4 bases from V and 6 bases from J, leaving 18 bases between. This CDR3 comprises 15 residues. From germline, CDR1 is SGHDN and CDR2 FVKESK. The CDR3 DNA is TGTGCCAGCAGCCCCATGGCCGGGGGTACACATGGCTACACCTTC. The encoded protein is CASSPMAGGTHGYTF. The whole variable domain, remainder taken from reference TRBV14 and TRBJ1-2, is EAGVTQFPSHSVIEKGQTVTLRCDPISGHDNLYWYRRVMGKEIKFLLHFVKESKQDESGMPNNRFLAERTGGTYSTLKVQPAELEDSGVYFCASSPMAGGTHGYTFGSGTRLTVV.

J is TRBJ2-5 and V is TRBV7-9; maybe TRBD1 (5 bases). CDR3 length equals 15 residues. V was trimmed by 5 bases and J by 5 bases, leaving 18 bases between them. The germline V gene has CDR1 SEHNR and CDR2 FQNEAQ (reference sequence). The DNA for the CDR3 is TGTGCCAGCAGCCTCGGTGAAGGGGCTTCGGAGACCCAGTACTTC. Translating it yields CASSLGEGASETQYF.

This clone was recorded a few times. The chain combines TRBV21-1 with TRBJ1-5. TRBV21-1 is a pseudogene. The CDR3 is 17 residues long. CDR3 in DNA: TGTGCCAGCAGCAAAGAGGCCTCCTCGGGTCTTGATCAGCCCCAGCATTTT. Its translation: CASSKEASSGLDQPQHF.

In nucleotides, the CDR3 is TGTGCCACCAGCAGAGTGGTGGGGTACGAGCAGTACTTC. Amino acid sequence: CATSRVVGYEQYF. This chain joins TRBV15 and TRBJ2-7; D is unresolved. Between the trimmed V and J ends, which lost 1 base and 4 bases, there was a span of 8 bases. This CDR3 has 13 amino acids. Germline V gene sequence: CDR1 LNHNV, CDR2 YYDKDF (reference sequence).

A single count supports this clone. The chain employs TRBV4-1 and TRBJ2-1; TRBD2 matches 7 bases. V gave up 6 bases and J gave up 1 base; unmatched junction bases: 9. This CDR3 contains 16 residues. Per the germline V gene, CDR1 is MGHRA and CDR2 is YSYEKL. CDR3 in DNA: TGCGCCAGCAGGCCTCTTCTAGCGGATTCCTACAATGAGCAGTTCTTC. It encodes CASRPLLADSYNEQFF.